The 20 T cell receptor beta chains given below trace back to one sample, sequenced in a study of blood T cell repertoires in COVID-19 (dated by TCRdb to about 2020). The library was built by means of the immunoSEQ multiplex PCR assay. TCRdb re-hosts the immuneACCESS table, in-frame sequences only. Its copies lack some clones; in the studies checked, an unresolved V gene accounts for under half of them, and the cause for the rest is not known. This sample holds about 260,000 clones; about 83% were observed only once. Roughly 1.9% of the sample rests with the top ten. The sequenced sample was PBMCs or T cells enriched from blood (not recorded which). These TCRs come from a woman aged 50 to 60 who had recovered from COVID-19.

The chain employs TRBV12-3 or TRBV12-4 and TRBJ1-4, with D maybe TRBD1 (5 bases). The germline V and J ends were trimmed by 6 bases and 4 bases, with 9 bases remaining between them. The CDR3 totals 13 residues. This chain's CDR3 is CASSDSYNEKLFF. For the CDR3, the DNA is TGTGCCAGCAGCGACAGTTATAATGAAAAACTGTTTTTT.

This clone showed up many times. The germline gene is not matched at one end of the junction; a read error may be the cause. V gene TRBV7-7 combines with J gene TRBJ1-1, with a weak D call TRBD1 (5 bases). The germline V gene has CDR1 SSHAT and CDR2 FNYEAQ (reference sequence). This CDR3 is built from 15 residues. The CDR3 region has the DNA TGTGCTAGCAGCTTAATAGGACACAAGAACACTGAAGCTTTCTTT. It translates to CASSLIGHKNTEAFF.

The chain has TRBV6-5 and TRBJ1-2, with 8 bases lining up with TRBD1. Trimming took 3 bases from V and 4 from J; bases not matched to a gene: 7. Germline V gives CDR1 MNHEY, CDR2 SVGAGI. The CDR3 sequence is 15 residues long. The chain's CDR3 is CASSYGSGGGYGYTF. The CDR3 DNA is TGTGCCAGCAGTTATGGGTCAGGGGGCGGCTATGGCTACACCTTC.

The chain couples TRBV6-2 or TRBV6-3 to TRBJ1-2; a possible D gene is TRBD1 (5 bases). The V end was cut by 0 bases, the J end by 5 bases, with 7 bases between. Germline V gene lookup returns CDR1 MNHEY and CDR2 SVGEGT. The length of the CDR3 is 13 residues. The CDR3 DNA is TGTGCCAGCAGTTACTCGACAGCATATGGCTACACCTTC. This gives the protein CASSYSTAYGYTF.

This chain links TRBV11-2 with TRBJ1-1; possible D gene TRBD1, 5 bases. V gave up 4 bases and J gave up 5 bases, with 8 bases separating them. The CDR3 is made up of 12 amino acids. Germline loops: CDR1 SGHAT, CDR2 FQNNGV. The CDR3 here is CASSSRVTEAFF. CDR3 bases: TGTGCCAGCAGCTCCAGGGTTACTGAAGCTTTCTTT.

The chain couples TRBV20-1 to TRBJ2-7, with D uncertain. The CDR3 has 11 residues. V shed 3 bases and J shed 4 bases, with 7 bases lying between them. Per germline, CDR1 DFQATT and CDR2 SNEGSKA (reference sequence). CDR3 bases: TGCAGTGCTAGCGACTCTTACGAGCAGTACTTC. Translation: CSASDSYEQYF.

V is TRBV6-4 and J is TRBJ1-2; maybe TRBD1 (6 bases). The CDR3 totals 14 residues. Trimming cost V 6 bases and J 5 bases, with 16 bases left between them. In germline, CDR1 is MRHNA, CDR2 SNTAGT. Here the CDR3 reads CASSRMVGAYGYTF. Here the CDR3 DNA reads TGTGCCAGCAGCCGAATGGTGGGGGCGTATGGCTACACCTTC.

V and J are TRBV28 and TRBJ2-5, with TRBD1 matching 8 bases. From germline, CDR1 is MDHEN and CDR2 SYDVKM. The CDR3 is 15 residues long. Losses at the gene ends were 5 bases for V and 2 bases for J; bases not matched to a gene: 7. This CDR3 reads CASSPEQGEQETQYF. CDR3 in DNA: TGTGCCAGCAGTCCCGAACAGGGGGAACAAGAGACCCAGTACTTC.

The chain recombines TRBV27 with TRBJ1-1; no clear D. Between the trimmed V and J ends, which lost 3 bases and 4 bases, there was a span of 12 bases. CDR1 and CDR2 (germline): MNHEY, SMNVEV (reference sequence). The CDR3 contains 14 residues. CDR3 loop: CASSFRLEGTEAFF. The CDR3 DNA reads as TGTGCCAGCAGTTTTCGCCTCGAGGGCACTGAAGCTTTCTTT.

V is TRBV6-5 and J is TRBJ2-2; no reliable D call. V dropped 0 bases and J dropped 1 base, with 9 bases sitting between them. This CDR3 contains 16 residues. Germline CDR1 and CDR2: MNHEY and SVGAGI. This CDR3 is CASSYSGPENTGELFF. DNA of the CDR3: TGTGCCAGCAGTTACTCGGGCCCAGAGAACACCGGGGAGCTGTTTTTT.

The chain carries TRBV11-2 and TRBJ2-7; a possible D gene is TRBD2 (5 bases). The CDR3 sequence is 12 residues long. CDR1 is SGHAT and CDR2 is FQNNGV in the germline V gene. V was cut by 3 bases and J by 6 bases, with 9 bases left in between. The CDR3 spells CASSFGGSEQYF. The CDR3 DNA reads as TGTGCCAGCAGCTTTGGTGGGAGCGAGCAGTACTTC. Drawing the rest from reference TRBV11-2 and TRBJ2-7, the complete variable domain is EAGVAQSPRYKIIEKRQSVAFWCNPISGHATLYWYQQILGQGPKLLIQFQNNGVVDDSQLPKDRFSAERLKGVDSTLKIQPAKLEDSAVYLCASSFGGSEQYFGPGTRLTVT.

The rearrangement joins TRBV20-1 to TRBJ2-1; 7 bases match TRBD2. There are 9 residues in the CDR3. Germline-derived CDR1 and CDR2 are DFQATT and SNEGSKA (reference sequence). The CDR3 DNA follows: TGCAGCGGGGGGAATGAGCAGTTCTTC. Protein: CSGGNEQFF.

This chain connects TRBV19 to TRBJ2-1, with 9 bases lining up with TRBD2. CDR3 length equals 16 residues. Germline V gene data show CDR1 as LNHDA and CDR2 as SQIVND (reference sequence). The V gene end was trimmed by 6 bases and the J gene end by 0 bases; junction bases not matched to a gene: 6. The CDR3 DNA reads as TGTGCCAGTAGGGCGCTAGCGGGGAGCTCCTACAATGAGCAGTTCTTC. This gives the protein CASRALAGSSYNEQFF.

V and J are TRBV28 and TRBJ2-1, with D possibly being TRBD2 (6 bases). V lost 5 bases, J lost 5 bases, and 19 bases lay in between. Germline V lookup: CDR1 MDHEN, CDR2 SYDVKM. This CDR3 has 16 residues. The CDR3 DNA is TGTGCCAGCAGTCCCCCGGATAGCGGCCTCAACAATGAGCAGTTCTTC. It codes for CASSPPDSGLNNEQFF.

This chain uses TRBV10-2 with TRBJ2-7, with D maybe TRBD2 (5 bases). The CDR3 length is 12 residues. Germline CDR1 WSHSY, CDR2 SAAADI. V dropped 6 bases and J dropped 5 bases, with 11 bases sitting between them. The CDR3 loop is CASSQDGNEQYF. The DNA for the CDR3 is TGCGCCAGCAGCCAGGACGGGAACGAGCAGTACTTC.

This rearrangement joins TRBV14 to TRBJ2-4; D is ambiguous. The CDR3 extends over 15 amino acids. V lost 4 bases and J 1 base, leaving 11 bases between the germline ends. Germline CDR1 and CDR2: SGHDN and FVKESK. For the CDR3, the DNA is TGTGCCAGCAGCCTAGCTGGATCCGCCAAAAACATTCAGTACTTC. It is translated as CASSLAGSAKNIQYF.

This clone has just a few counts. The chain carries TRBV28 and TRBJ1-3; tentatively, D is TRBD1 (6 bases). CDR1 is MDHEN, CDR2 SYDVKM, per germline. The CDR3 sequence is 12 residues long. V lost 4 bases and J lost 6, with 7 bases in between. CDR3 amino acids: CASSSGQNTIYF. The CDR3 coding sequence is TGTGCCAGCAGTTCGGGACAAAACACCATATATTTT. The full variable domain, with the rest looked up from reference TRBV28 and TRBJ1-3, is DVKVTQSSRYLVKRTGEKVFLECVQDMDHENMFWYRQDPGLGLRLIYFSYDVKMKEKGDIPEGYSVSREKKERFSLILESASTNQTSMYLCASSSGQNTIYFGEGSWLTVV.

This chain joins TRBV2 and TRBJ2-5; 9 bases fit TRBD2. The CDR3 runs to 14 residues. In germline, CDR1 is SNHLY, CDR2 FYNNEI. V was pared by 7 bases and J by 5 bases, with 8 bases of the junction left unmatched. CDR3 DNA: TGTGCCAGCACAAGAGCGGGGGGCGGGGAGACCCAGTACTTC. Its translation: CASTRAGGGETQYF.

This rearrangement joins TRBV19 to TRBJ1-2; perhaps TRBD1 as D (5 bases). In germline, CDR1 is LNHDA, CDR2 SQIVND (reference sequence). V was clipped by 5 bases and J by 8 bases, with 21 bases between them. This CDR3 spans 15 amino acids. The CDR3 loop reads CASSASVFGAIGYTF. The DNA for the CDR3 is TGTGCCAGTAGTGCATCCGTATTTGGGGCTATAGGCTACACCTTC.

Regarding this clone: This CDR3 is also generated by other DNA sequences in the sample. This chain joins TRBV28 and TRBJ2-7; 7 nucleotides align to TRBD1. V was clipped by 4 bases and J by 4 bases; unmatched bases: 7. The CDR3 contains 14 residues. Germline V gives CDR1 MDHEN, CDR2 SYDVKM. In DNA, the CDR3 is TGTGCCAGCAGTTCCCCCGGGACAGTTTACGAGCAGTACTTC. Translating gives CASSSPGTVYEQYF.